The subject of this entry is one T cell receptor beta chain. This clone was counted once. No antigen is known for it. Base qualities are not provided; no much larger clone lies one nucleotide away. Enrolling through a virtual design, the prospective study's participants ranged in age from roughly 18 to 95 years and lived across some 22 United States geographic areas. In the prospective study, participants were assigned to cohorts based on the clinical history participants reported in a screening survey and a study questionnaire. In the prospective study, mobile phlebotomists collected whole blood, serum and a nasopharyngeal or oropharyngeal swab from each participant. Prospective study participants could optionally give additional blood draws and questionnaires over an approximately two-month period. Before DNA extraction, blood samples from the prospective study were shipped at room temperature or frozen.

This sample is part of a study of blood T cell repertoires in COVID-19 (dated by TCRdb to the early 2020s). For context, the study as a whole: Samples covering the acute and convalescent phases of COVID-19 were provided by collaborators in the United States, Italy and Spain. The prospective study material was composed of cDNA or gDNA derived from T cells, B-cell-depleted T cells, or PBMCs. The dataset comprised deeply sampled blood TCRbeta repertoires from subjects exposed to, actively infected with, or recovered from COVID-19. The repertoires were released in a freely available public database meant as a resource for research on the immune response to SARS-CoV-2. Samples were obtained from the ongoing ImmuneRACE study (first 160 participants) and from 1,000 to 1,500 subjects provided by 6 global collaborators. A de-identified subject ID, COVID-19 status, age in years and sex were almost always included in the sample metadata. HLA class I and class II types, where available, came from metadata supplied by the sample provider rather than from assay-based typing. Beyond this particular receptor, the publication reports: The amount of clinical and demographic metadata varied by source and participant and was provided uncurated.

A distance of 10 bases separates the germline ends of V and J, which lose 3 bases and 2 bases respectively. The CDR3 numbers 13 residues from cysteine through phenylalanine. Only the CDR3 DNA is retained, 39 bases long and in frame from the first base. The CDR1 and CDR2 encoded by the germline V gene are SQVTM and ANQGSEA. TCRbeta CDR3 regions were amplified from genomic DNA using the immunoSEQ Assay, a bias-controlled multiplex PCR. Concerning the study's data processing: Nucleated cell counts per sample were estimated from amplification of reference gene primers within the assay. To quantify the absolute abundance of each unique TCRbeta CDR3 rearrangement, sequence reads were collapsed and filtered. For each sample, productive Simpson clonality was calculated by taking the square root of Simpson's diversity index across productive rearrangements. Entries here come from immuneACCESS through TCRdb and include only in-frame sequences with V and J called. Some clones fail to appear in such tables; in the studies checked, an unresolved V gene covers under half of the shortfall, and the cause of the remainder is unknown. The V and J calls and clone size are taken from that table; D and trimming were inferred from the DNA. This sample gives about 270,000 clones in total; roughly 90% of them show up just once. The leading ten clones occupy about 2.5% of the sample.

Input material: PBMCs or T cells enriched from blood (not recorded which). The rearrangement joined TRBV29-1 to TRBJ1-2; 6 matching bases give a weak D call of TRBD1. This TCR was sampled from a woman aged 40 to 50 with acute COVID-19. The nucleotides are TGCAGCGTTGAGGGGGCAGACAACTATGGCTACACCTTC. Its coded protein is CSVEGADNYGYTF.